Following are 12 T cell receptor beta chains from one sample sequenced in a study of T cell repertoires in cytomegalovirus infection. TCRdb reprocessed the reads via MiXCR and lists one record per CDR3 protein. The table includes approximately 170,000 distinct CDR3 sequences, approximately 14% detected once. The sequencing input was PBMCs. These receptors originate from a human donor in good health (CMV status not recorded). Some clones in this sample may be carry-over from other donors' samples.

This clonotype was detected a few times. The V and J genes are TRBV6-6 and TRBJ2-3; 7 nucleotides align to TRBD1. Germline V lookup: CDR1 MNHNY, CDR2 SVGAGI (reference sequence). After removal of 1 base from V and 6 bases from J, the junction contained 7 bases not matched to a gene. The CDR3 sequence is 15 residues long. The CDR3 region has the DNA TGTGCCAGCAGTTACTTCAGTTTACAGGGGGATACGCAGTATTTT. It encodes CASSYFSLQGDTQYF.

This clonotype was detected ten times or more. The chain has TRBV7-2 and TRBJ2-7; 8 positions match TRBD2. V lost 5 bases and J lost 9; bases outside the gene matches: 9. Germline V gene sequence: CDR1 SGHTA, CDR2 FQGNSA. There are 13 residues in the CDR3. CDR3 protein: CASSLWRGEGQYF. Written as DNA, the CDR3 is TGTGCCAGCAGCCTATGGCGGGGGGAAGGGCAGTACTTC.

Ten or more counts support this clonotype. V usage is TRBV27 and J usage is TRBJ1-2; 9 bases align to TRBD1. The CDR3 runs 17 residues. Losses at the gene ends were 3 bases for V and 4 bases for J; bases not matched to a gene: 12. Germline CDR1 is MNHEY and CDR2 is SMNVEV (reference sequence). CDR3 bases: TGTGCCAGCAGTTTGTCCCCTACAGGGGGCTTTAGCTATGGCTACACCTTC. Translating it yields CASSLSPTGGFSYGYTF.

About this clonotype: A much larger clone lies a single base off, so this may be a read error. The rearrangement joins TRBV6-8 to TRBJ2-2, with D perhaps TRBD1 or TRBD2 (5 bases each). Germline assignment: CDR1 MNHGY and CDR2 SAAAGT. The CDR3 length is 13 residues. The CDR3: CASRQPVTGKLFF. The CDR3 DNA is TGTGCCTCTAGACAGCCAGTCACCGGGAAGCTGTTTTTT.

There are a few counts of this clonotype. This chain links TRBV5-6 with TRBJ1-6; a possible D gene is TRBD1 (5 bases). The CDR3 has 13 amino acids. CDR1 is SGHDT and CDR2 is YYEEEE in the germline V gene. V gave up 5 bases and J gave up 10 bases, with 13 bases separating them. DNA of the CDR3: TGTGCCAGCAGATGGGGGGTAAAATCACCCCTCCACTTT. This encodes CASRWGVKSPLHF.

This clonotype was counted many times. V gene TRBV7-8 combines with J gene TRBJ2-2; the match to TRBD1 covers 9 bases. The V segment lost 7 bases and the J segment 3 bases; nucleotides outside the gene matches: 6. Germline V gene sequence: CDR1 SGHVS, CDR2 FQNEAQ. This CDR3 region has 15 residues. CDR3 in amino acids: CASNTGQGHTGELFF. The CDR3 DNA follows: TGTGCCAGCAACACGGGACAGGGCCACACCGGGGAGCTGTTTTTT.

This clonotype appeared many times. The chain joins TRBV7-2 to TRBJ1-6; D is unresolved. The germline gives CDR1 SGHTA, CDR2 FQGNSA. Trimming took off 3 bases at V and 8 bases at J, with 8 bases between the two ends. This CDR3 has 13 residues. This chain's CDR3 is CASSFRLDSPLHF. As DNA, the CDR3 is TGTGCCAGCAGCTTTCGATTGGATTCACCCCTCCACTTT.

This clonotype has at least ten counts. CDR3 amino acids: CASSERAEAFF. The CDR3 DNA reads TGTGCCAGCAGTGAAAGAGCTGAAGCTTTCTTT. V and J are TRBV6-1 and TRBJ1-1; D remains ambiguous. Germline loops: CDR1 MNHNS, CDR2 SASEGT. V lost 2 bases and J 6 bases, leaving 4 bases between the germline ends. The CDR3 length is 11 residues.

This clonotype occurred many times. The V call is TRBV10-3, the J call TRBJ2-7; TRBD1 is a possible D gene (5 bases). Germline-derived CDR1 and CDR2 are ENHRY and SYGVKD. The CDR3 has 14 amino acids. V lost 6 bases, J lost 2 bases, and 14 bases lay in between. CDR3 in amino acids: CAISTDTQTYEQYF. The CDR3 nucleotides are TGTGCCATCAGCACGGACACCCAGACCTACGAGCAGTACTTC.

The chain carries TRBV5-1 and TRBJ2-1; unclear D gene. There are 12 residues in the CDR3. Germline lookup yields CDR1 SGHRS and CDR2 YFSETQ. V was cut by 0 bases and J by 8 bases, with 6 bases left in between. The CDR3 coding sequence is TGCGCCAGCAGCTTGGCCTGGGATGAGCAGTTCTTC. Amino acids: CASSLAWDEQFF.

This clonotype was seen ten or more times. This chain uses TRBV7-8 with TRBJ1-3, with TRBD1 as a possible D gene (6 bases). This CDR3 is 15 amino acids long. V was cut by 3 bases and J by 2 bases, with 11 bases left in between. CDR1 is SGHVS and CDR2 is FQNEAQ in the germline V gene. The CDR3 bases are TGTGCCAGCAGCTTCGACAGGAAACCTGGAAACACCATATATTTT. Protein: CASSFDRKPGNTIYF.

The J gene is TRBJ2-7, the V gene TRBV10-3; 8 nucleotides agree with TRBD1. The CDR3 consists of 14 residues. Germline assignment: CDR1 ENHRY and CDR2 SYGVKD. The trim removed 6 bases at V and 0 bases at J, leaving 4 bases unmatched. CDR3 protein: CAIRGTGFSYEQYF. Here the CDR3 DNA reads TGTGCCATCAGAGGGACAGGTTTCTCCTACGAGCAGTACTTC.